Listed here are 5 T cell receptor beta chains from one sample, sequenced in a study of beta chain features in type 1 diabetes. General observations from the study: Shortening that was moderate but significant affected the TCRB CDR3s of Type 1 diabetes patients in all four CD4+ subsets.

Their antigen targets remain unknown. Every isolated RNA sample was fully reverse transcribed, so sequencing captured expressed TCRB transcripts. Libraries were prepared by immunoSEQ multiplex PCR; TCRdb keeps only in-frame clonotypes and omits some of them. The table has about 650,000 clones, 12% seen once. What was sequenced was naive CD4+ T cells from blood. The receptors were gathered from a man in his thirties or forties with type 1 diabetes.

The V call is TRBV7-2, the J call TRBJ2-7; the D is unclear. This CDR3 spans 14 amino acids. Trimming stripped 5 bases from V and 4 bases from J, with 15 bases between. Germline V gene lookup returns CDR1 SGHTA and CDR2 FQGNSA. This CDR3 reads CASSQDPYGYEQYF. In DNA, the CDR3 is TGTGCCAGCAGCCAGGACCCCTATGGGTACGAGCAGTACTTC. The variable domain in full, with the rest retrieved from reference TRBV7-2 and TRBJ2-7, is GAGVSQSPSNKVTEKGKDVELRCDPISGHTALYWYRQSLGQGLEFLIYFQGNSAPDKSGLPSDRFSAERTGGSVSTLTIQRTQQEDSAVYLCASSQDPYGYEQYFGPGTRLTVT.

The sample holds a few counts of this clone. CDR3 region: CAIAAEVNQPQHF. DNA for the CDR3: TGTGCCATCGCCGCGGAGGTCAATCAGCCCCAGCATTTT. The chain combines TRBV10-3 with TRBJ1-5; D is unclear. CDR3 length: 13 amino acids. The germline V gene has CDR1 ENHRY and CDR2 SYGVKD. Trimming shortened V by 8 bases and J by 3 bases, and 11 bases separated the two germline ends.

The chain has TRBV2 and TRBJ2-5; a weak D match, TRBD2 (6 bases). The germline V gene encodes CDR1 SNHLY and CDR2 FYNNEI. The CDR3 sequence is 12 residues long. Between the trimmed V and J ends, which lost 1 base and 11 bases, there was a span of 11 bases. The CDR3 DNA sequence: TGTGCCAGCAGTGAAGGGAGGGTTTATCAGTACTTC. Amino acids: CASSEGRVYQYF.

This clone was counted a few times. The CDR3 DNA follows: TGCAGCGTTGGCTTGCGCGGCACCGGGGAGCTGTTTTTT. Residues: CSVGLRGTGELFF. The V call is TRBV29-1, the J call TRBJ2-2, with no clear D. Trimming took off 4 bases at V and 4 bases at J, with 10 bases between the two ends. The germline V gene has CDR1 SQVTM and CDR2 ANQGSEA. The length of the CDR3 is 13 residues.

The chain combines TRBV15 with TRBJ2-1; D is possibly TRBD2 (7 bases). This CDR3 is built from 18 residues. V lost 4 bases, J lost 1 base, and 20 bases lay in between. The germline V gene has CDR1 LNHNV and CDR2 YYDKDF (reference sequence). CDR3 sequence: CATSTLGYREGSYNEQFF. Here the CDR3 DNA reads TGTGCCACCAGCACCCTCGGGTACAGGGAGGGATCCTACAATGAGCAGTTCTTC.